These T cell receptor beta chains were read from a single sample in a study of T cell repertoires in cytomegalovirus infection. MiXCR, run by TCRdb on the reads, gives a single entry per CDR3 protein. Among some 300,000 distinct CDR3 sequences listed, 17% were seen once. Source material: PBMCs. The receptor set was obtained from a human donor in good health (CMV status not recorded). Some clones in this sample may be carry-over from other donors' samples. CDR3s include the opening cysteine and the closing phenylalanine or tryptophan. A D gene is named only where the DNA matches it firmly. Clone size appears in some rows only: once, few, many, or a class for an expanded clone.

clone size	CDR3 length	V gene	D gene	J gene	CDR3 DNA	CDR3 protein
.	13	TRBV20-1	.	TRBJ1-2	TGCAGTGCTCGAGGGGCAGGCGGCTATGGCTACACCTTC	CSARGAGGYGYTF
.	13	TRBV6-1	.	TRBJ1-5	TGTGCCAGCAGTTTCGGACAGTACCAGCCCCAGCATTTT	CASSFGQYQPQHF
.	17	TRBV4-2	TRBD1	TRBJ1-6	TGTGCCAGCAGCCAAGACCAGGGGGCGTTCTATAATTCACCCCTCCACTTT	CASSQDQGAFYNSPLHF
.	16	TRBV5-1	.	TRBJ1-1	TGCGCCAGCAGAGATGGGAGTACCGGGGGGAACACTGAAGCTTTCTTT	CASRDGSTGGNTEAFF
.	16	TRBV20-1	.	TRBJ1-4	TGCAGTGCTAGAGATCGGCTGAGGGGGAGGGTAGAAAAACTGTTTTTT	CSARDRLRGRVEKLFF
many	16	TRBV12-3/TRBV12-4	TRBD1	TRBJ1-5	TGTGCCAGCAGACCCGGGACAGATTATAGCAATCAGCCCCAGCATTTT	CASRPGTDYSNQPQHF
.	13	TRBV20-1	.	TRBJ2-3	TGCAGTGCTCCGGGGCTCATTTTAGATACGCAGTATTTT	CSAPGLILDTQYF
.	20	TRBV4-1	.	TRBJ1-5	TGCGCCAGCAGCCAAGATCTTAGCGGGGGCGCGGCGGGGGGCAATCAGCCCCAGCATTTT	CASSQDLSGGAAGGNQPQHF
.	13	TRBV7-9	.	TRBJ2-7	TGTGCCAGCAGCTTAGTTGGGCCGTCCGAGCAGTACTTC	CASSLVGPSEQYF
many	14	TRBV7-2	.	TRBJ2-3	TGTGCCAGCAGCCGAGCGCTAGGAGGAGATACGCAGTATTTT	CASSRALGGDTQYF
few	13	TRBV29-1	.	TRBJ2-7	TGCAGCGTTGTCCCCGACGTCGGTTACGAGCAGTACTTC	CSVVPDVGYEQYF
.	14	TRBV25-1	.	TRBJ2-1	TGTGCCAGCAGACAGGGTCATGGGAACAATGAGCAGTTCTTC	CASRQGHGNNEQFF
few	16	TRBV4-1	.	TRBJ1-6	TGCGCCAGCAGCCAAGATAAGCGCAGTACGGATTCACCCCTCCACTTT	CASSQDKRSTDSPLHF
.	15	TRBV12-3/TRBV12-4	.	TRBJ2-5	TGTGCCAGCAGTTTTGTTGGGGAAGGTCGAGAGACCCAGTACTTC	CASSFVGEGRETQYF
.	13	TRBV10-3	TRBD1	TRBJ1-1	TGTGCCAGCCACAGGGGTATGAACACTGAAGCTTTCTTT	CASHRGMNTEAFF
few	12	TRBV4-2	.	TRBJ1-2	TGTGCCAGCAGCCAAGAAACGGTCGGCTACACCTTC	CASSQETVGYTF
few	14	TRBV7-2	TRBD1	TRBJ1-1	TGTGCCAGCAGCCTCCAGGGGGATTCAGCCGAAGCTTTCTTT	CASSLQGDSAEAFF
.	14	TRBV20-1	.	TRBJ2-5	TGCAGTGCTAGAGTCCCGGGAAGCGGCGAGACCCAGTACTTC	CSARVPGSGETQYF
.	13	TRBV20-1	.	TRBJ1-5	TGCAGTGCTCCCGGAGGAGGGAATCAGCCCCAGCATTTT	CSAPGGGNQPQHF
many	15	TRBV12-3/TRBV12-4	TRBD1	TRBJ2-3	TGTGCCAGCAGGCATCGGGACAGGGGATGGGATACGCAGTATTTT	CASRHRDRGWDTQYF
.	13	TRBV20-1	TRBD1	TRBJ2-3	TGCAGTGCTTCGGACAGGGGGCCTGATACGCAGTATTTT	CSASDRGPDTQYF
many	13	TRBV4-3	.	TRBJ1-6	TGCGCCAGCAGCCAAGAGACCGGCTCACCCCTCCACTTT	CASSQETGSPLHF